The sample holds a few counts of the clone carrying this T cell receptor beta chain. Its antigen is as yet unknown. These data are taken from a study of cytomegalovirus exposure and HLA in healthy donors. General observations from the study: Later genetic work tied a missense DCLRE1C variant to beta-chain V and J trimming.

CDR3 size: 13 residues. Germline CDR1 LNHNV, CDR2 YYDKDF (reference sequence). The V and J ends lost 3 bases and 7 bases respectively, with 10 bases between them. Primers for the PCR totalled 60 Vbeta and 13 Jbeta. Clones were read by immunoSEQ multiplex PCR, and TCRdb kept only the in-frame ones, dropping some. Among 150,000 to 200,000 clones listed, under 70% were seen once. Sample: PBMCs. The TCR was taken from a man younger than 40 in good health and CMV-seropositive. The rearrangement links TRBV15 to TRBJ1-3, with TRBD1 as a possible D gene (6 bases). The DNA for the CDR3 is TGTGCCACCAGCAGCTCAGGGGAGAACACCATATATTTT. Encoded protein: CATSSSGENTIYF.